Sequencing of this T cell receptor (beta chain) was carried out in a study of shared clonotypes between healthy human individuals. General observations from the study: Apart from blood, nothing was sampled; tissue repertoires likely differ. It was anticipated that sequencing depth would influence how many clonotypes donors shared. All-four-donor shared clonotypes had higher generation probabilities than non-shared clonotypes did.

CD8 cells regarded as naive lacked CD45RO, were positively chosen for CCR7, and omitted terminally differentiated effector memory CD45RA+ cells. Comments on this clone: Its antigen remains unidentified. The same CDR3 is also encoded by other DNA sequences in this sample.

Germline V gene sequence: CDR1 SGHRS, CDR2 YFSETQ. CDR3 length: 13 amino acids. V shed 0 bases and J shed 2 bases, with 6 bases lying between them. Clones were read by immunoSEQ multiplex PCR, and TCRdb kept only the in-frame ones, dropping some. This table holds roughly 2,000,000 clones, approximately 95% found once. The sequence was obtained from a man aged 18 to 29 in good health. The sequenced sample was naive CD8+ T cells sorted from blood. The rearrangement joins TRBV5-1 to TRBJ2-7; D unresolved. The CDR3 region is CASSLGAAYEQYF. As DNA, the CDR3 is TGCGCCAGCAGCTTGGGAGCAGCCTACGAGCAGTACTTC.